The T cell receptor (beta chain) under discussion was sequenced for a study of blood T cell repertoires in COVID-19. Study-wide context: The United States, Italy and Spain provided the acute and convalescent COVID-19 samples. Sources were T cells, B-cell-depleted T cells, or PBMCs; the material itself was cDNA or gDNA.

V lost 0 bases, J lost 2 bases, and 12 bases lay in between. Germline-derived CDR1 and CDR2 are SGHRS and YFSETQ. The CDR3 runs to 15 residues. In the original processing: Nucleated cell number was recorded as an estimate derived from reference gene primer amplification. Here immunoSEQ multiplex PCR was the method, and the copy in TCRdb shows in-frame clones only, minus some. The V and J calls and the clone size are those of that table, but D and trimming were determined from the DNA. The repertoire consists of over 55,000 clones, with less than 90% occurring once and the leading ten covering 8.8%. Sequenced material: peripheral blood. This receptor was identified in a man over 45 with active COVID-19. This rearrangement joins TRBV5-1 to TRBJ2-7; D possibly corresponds to TRBD1 (6 bases). CDR3 DNA sequence: TGCGCCAGCAGCTTGGCAGGGGCCCTTACCTACGAGCAGTACTTC. Its translation is CASSLAGALTYEQYF.